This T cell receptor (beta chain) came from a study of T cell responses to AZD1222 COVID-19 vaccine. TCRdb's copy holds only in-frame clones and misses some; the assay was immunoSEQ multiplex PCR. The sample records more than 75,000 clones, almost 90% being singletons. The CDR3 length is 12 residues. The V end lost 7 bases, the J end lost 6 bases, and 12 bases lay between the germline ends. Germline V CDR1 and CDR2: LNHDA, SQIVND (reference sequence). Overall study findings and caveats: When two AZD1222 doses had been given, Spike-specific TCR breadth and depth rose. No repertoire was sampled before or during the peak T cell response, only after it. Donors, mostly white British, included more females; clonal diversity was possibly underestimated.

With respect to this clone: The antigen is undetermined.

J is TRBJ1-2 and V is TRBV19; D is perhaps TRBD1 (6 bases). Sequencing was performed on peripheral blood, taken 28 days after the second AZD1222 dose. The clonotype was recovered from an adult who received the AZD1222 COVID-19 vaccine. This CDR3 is CASTTDRHGYTF. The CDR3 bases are TGTGCCAGTACCACCGACAGGCATGGCTACACCTTC.